The next 17 T cell receptor beta chains were all read from a single sample in a study of CD8 T cells in ankylosing spondylitis. TCRdb processed the 5' RACE reads anew with MiXCR; each CDR3 protein has one entry. Among about 260,000 distinct CDR3 sequences, 20% were seen once, and the ten largest hold roughly 8.3%. Material for sequencing was blood, either unsorted or a sorted T cell fraction (not recorded which). These TCRs come from a male donor with ankylosing spondylitis or in good health (not recorded which).

This clonotype was detected only a few times. CDR3: CASNKASLGAGDNEQFF. The CDR3 nucleotides are TGTGCCAGCAACAAAGCGTCGTTGGGGGCGGGAGACAATGAGCAGTTCTTC. The chain links TRBV7-8 to TRBJ2-1; perhaps TRBD2 as D (7 bases). CDR3 length: 17 residues. CDR1 and CDR2 from the germline V gene are SGHVS and FQNEAQ. V was pared by 7 bases and J by 5 bases, with 24 bases between.

This clonotype was counted ten times or more. The chain uses TRBV4-1 and TRBJ1-1; D is possibly TRBD1 (6 bases). Germline V CDR1 and CDR2: MGHRA, YSYEKL. The CDR3 totals 15 residues. The V gene lost 1 base and the J gene lost 1 base, with 10 bases spanning the gap. Here the CDR3 reads CASSQVGGGNTEAFF. Written as DNA, the CDR3 is TGCGCCAGCAGCCAAGTCGGAGGGGGGAACACTGAAGCTTTCTTT.

The table lists this clonotype with a few counts. This sequence joins TRBV5-1 and TRBJ1-1; D gene unclear. Germline V lookup: CDR1 SGHRS, CDR2 YFSETQ. The CDR3 extends over 15 amino acids. V was shortened by 0 bases and J by 6 bases, with 15 bases between the two germline ends. The CDR3 bases are TGCGCCAGCAGCTTGGGAGATCTCCCGAATGCTGAAGCTTTCTTT. Protein: CASSLGDLPNAEAFF.

The chain joins TRBV18 to TRBJ2-2, with D unclear. V gave up 3 bases and J gave up 9 bases, with 8 bases separating them. The CDR3 totals 12 residues. In germline, CDR1 is KGHSH, CDR2 LQKENI. Here the CDR3 reads CASSPLAWELFF. As DNA, the CDR3 is TGTGCCAGCTCACCGCTGGCCTGGGAGCTGTTTTTT.

The V and J genes are TRBV20-1 and TRBJ2-3; perhaps D is TRBD1 or TRBD2 (5 bases each). V was trimmed by 1 base and J by 0 bases, leaving 20 bases between them. Per the germline V gene, CDR1 is DFQATT and CDR2 is SNEGSKA (reference sequence). The CDR3 is made up of 18 amino acids. CDR3 DNA sequence: TGCAGTGCTAGAGGTGACTCTAAGCGAGGGGTTAGCACAGATACGCAGTATTTT. The encoded protein is CSARGDSKRGVSTDTQYF.

This clonotype appeared once. V and J are TRBV7-2 and TRBJ2-3; TRBD2 agrees at 10 bases. The CDR3 totals 16 residues. V gave up 5 bases and J gave up 1 base; unmatched junction bases: 6. CDR1 and CDR2 from the germline V gene are SGHTA and FQGNSA. This CDR3 reads CASSPSLAGGTDTQYF. In nucleotides, the CDR3 is TGTGCCAGCAGCCCCTCTCTAGCGGGGGGCACAGATACGCAGTATTTT.

This chain links TRBV29-1 with TRBJ1-4; D is unresolved. This CDR3 spans 13 amino acids. Trimming shortened V by 2 bases and J by 8 bases, and 12 bases separated the two germline ends. Per the germline V gene, CDR1 is SQVTM and CDR2 is ANQGSEA. CDR3 bases: TGCAGCGTTGAAAAGGGAGGAGGGGAAAAACTGTTTTTT. Its protein is CSVEKGGGEKLFF.

The CDR3 region is CSAMNKAQDLGYTF. The CDR3 DNA is TGCAGTGCCATGAATAAAGCACAGGATCTTGGCTACACCTTC. The V and J genes are TRBV20-1 and TRBJ1-2; the D gene is possibly TRBD1 (5 bases). The V end was cut by 6 bases, the J end by 7 bases, with 21 bases between. The V gene's germline CDR1 is DFQATT and CDR2 SNEGSKA (reference sequence). The length of the CDR3 is 14 residues.

This clonotype showed up many times. V and J are TRBV12-3 or TRBV12-4 and TRBJ1-1, with 7 positions matching TRBD1. The CDR3 contains 13 residues. With V trimmed by 4 bases and J by 3 bases, 2 bases remained unmatched. For the CDR3, the DNA is TGTGCCAGCAGTTCCGACAGGGACACTGAAGCTTTCTTT. This gives the protein CASSSDRDTEAFF.

This sequence joins TRBV29-1 and TRBJ1-1; D is ambiguous. Deletions cut 2 bases from V and 0 bases from J, with 7 bases between. The CDR3 extends over 13 amino acids. From germline, CDR1 is SQVTM and CDR2 ANQGSEA. The CDR3 sequence is CSVEKGLNTEAFF. In DNA form, the CDR3 reads TGCAGCGTTGAAAAGGGCTTGAACACTGAAGCTTTCTTT.

V and J are TRBV5-1 and TRBJ2-5; 7 bases map to TRBD2. Looked up from germline, CDR1 is SGHRS and CDR2 is YFSETQ. The CDR3 loop spans 15 amino acids. The ends lost 3 bases at V and 5 bases at J; junction bases unmatched: 10. The CDR3 DNA sequence: TGCGCCAGCAGCTACGGGGGGACCGGCGGTGAGACCCAGTACTTC. Its translation: CASSYGGTGGETQYF.

The CDR3 spells CASSWKGETQYF. The CDR3 bases are TGCGCCAGCAGCTGGAAGGGGGAGACCCAGTACTTC. The genes are TRBV5-1 and TRBJ2-5; D might be TRBD1 (5 bases). Germline assignment: CDR1 SGHRS and CDR2 YFSETQ. The CDR3 contains 12 residues. The V end was cut by 3 bases, the J end by 5 bases, with 8 bases between.

This clonotype has more than one count but fewer than ten. CDR3 DNA: TGTGCCAGCAGTTACAGGGGGAGGGATCAGCCCCAGCATTTT. It translates to CASSYRGRDQPQHF. V and J are TRBV6-5 and TRBJ1-5; D perhaps matches TRBD1 (6 bases). The CDR3 length is 14 residues. The V gene's germline CDR1 is MNHEY and CDR2 SVGAGI. Trimming took 2 bases from V and 5 from J, leaving 10 bases between them.

The chain carries TRBV20-1 and TRBJ2-1, with D unresolved. The length of the CDR3 is 14 residues. CDR1 and CDR2 from the germline V gene are DFQATT and SNEGSKA (reference sequence). Trimming removed 7 bases from V and 1 base from J, with 14 bases in between. The CDR3 is CSVPAVISYNEQFF. CDR3 in DNA: TGCAGTGTACCTGCGGTAATATCCTACAATGAGCAGTTCTTC.

V is TRBV3-1 and J is TRBJ2-5; 9 nucleotides match TRBD2. From germline, CDR1 is LGHDT and CDR2 YNNKEL (reference sequence). J gave up 4 bases and V 1 base, and 4 bases lay outside the gene matches. The CDR3 totals 15 residues. CDR3 amino acids: CASSQVPAGGETQYF. CDR3 DNA: TGTGCCAGCAGCCAAGTTCCAGCGGGAGGAGAGACCCAGTACTTC.

The V and J genes are TRBV12-3 or TRBV12-4 and TRBJ1-6, with TRBD1 as a possible D gene (6 bases). The CDR3 is made up of 12 amino acids. V dropped 5 bases and J dropped 10 bases, with 9 bases sitting between them. The CDR3 coding sequence is TGTGCCAGCAGTGCGACAGGCTCACCCCTCCACTTT. This translates into CASSATGSPLHF.

In its sample, this clonotype was seen once. V usage is TRBV13 and J usage is TRBJ1-2; 7 nucleotides agree with TRBD1. After removal of 4 bases from V and 4 bases from J, the junction contained 9 bases not matched to a gene. This CDR3 contains 15 residues. Germline-derived CDR1 and CDR2 are PRHDT and FYEKMQ (reference sequence). In nucleotides, the CDR3 is TGTGCCAGCAGCTCGGAGACAGGGAGGGCCTATGGCTACACCTTC. Its translation is CASSSETGRAYGYTF. The entire variable domain, with the rest obtained from reference TRBV13 and TRBJ1-2, is as follows: AAGVIQSPRHLIKEKRETATLKCYPIPRHDTVYWYQQGPGQDPQFLISFYEKMQSDKGSIPDRFSAQQFSDYHSELNMSSLELGDSALYFCASSSETGRAYGYTFGSGTRLTVV.